The clone carrying this T cell receptor beta chain was seen repeatedly, ten times or more. Its antigen is unknown. CDR3 size: 15 residues. Germline values: CDR1 KGHDR, CDR2 SFDVKD. Germline trimming cut 9 bases from V and 8 bases from J; bases unmatched to any gene: 15. The data were obtained in a study of T cells in Graves' hyperthyroidism and ophthalmopathy. Study context: Blood was drawn when the patient was first diagnosed and still untreated.

The study's findings and limits: Most thyroid clonotypes that were expanded above 0.001 also turned up in blood. Before onset, ophthalmopathy was predicted by the model a median 6.5 months earlier.

RNA transcripts served as the template for amplifying TCR beta CDR3 regions. In the first-round RT-PCR of the TCR CDR3, the HTBI primer set was used. TCRdb redid the calling of the multiplex PCR reads with MiXCR, one entry per CDR3 protein. This table has roughly 700,000 distinct CDR3 sequences, approximately 40% appearing once. This TCR was recovered from a woman aged 40 to 50 with Graves' hyperthyroidism. The V gene is TRBV24-1, the J gene TRBJ1-2; TRBD1 agrees at 9 bases. Sample: blood. CDR3 coding DNA: TGTGCCACCGGCAGCTGGGACAGGGAGGCGTGGGGCTACACCTTC. Translation gives CATGSWDREAWGYTF.